This T cell receptor (beta chain) was documented in a study of blood T cell repertoires in COVID-19. Across the study: From T cells, B-cell-depleted T cells, or PBMCs came the material, which was cDNA or gDNA.

Per the authors' pipeline: Researchers report that nucleated cell counts were estimated from reference gene primer amplification. Assay used: immunoSEQ multiplex PCR; TCRdb lists only in-frame clones, some missing. V, J and clone size derive from that table, while D and trimming were established from the DNA sequence. This sample has approximately 140,000 clones, with 88% found just once. The sequence was obtained from a human donor in a cohort sampled during active COVID-19. The sequencing input was peripheral blood.

The CDR3 loop reads CASSLEESNEQFF. The CDR3 DNA follows: TGTGCCAGCAGTTTAGAGGAGTCCAATGAGCAGTTCTTC. J is TRBJ2-1 and V is TRBV12-3 or TRBV12-4; D is unresolved. V was pared by 1 base and J by 6 bases, with 7 bases between. The CDR3 consists of 13 residues.